Listed here is a single T cell receptor (beta chain). In germline, CDR1 is SGHNT, CDR2 YYREEE (reference sequence). The ends were cut back, 2 bases at V and 7 bases at J, with 10 bases in the middle. The CDR3 covers 14 residues. This entry is derived from a study of blood T cell repertoires in COVID-19. At the level of the study: PBMCs, B-cell-depleted T cells, or T cells were the source of the cDNA or gDNA that made up the material.

Sequencing was performed with immunoSEQ multiplex PCR; in TCRdb, only in-frame clones are kept and a portion is missing. The repertoire holds tens of thousands of clones, with roughly 90% as singletons. The chain has TRBV5-4 and TRBJ1-6; D is undetermined. The clonotype originates from a man aged 50-59 years with acute or convalescent COVID-19. Input material: peripheral blood. CDR3 sequence reads: CASSFTLGNSPLHF. The CDR3 DNA is TGTGCCAGCAGCTTCACCCTGGGCAATTCACCCCTCCACTTT.